The clone carrying this TCR beta chain was counted ten times or more. A single record per CDR3 protein comes from TCRdb applying MiXCR to the 5' RACE reads. The repertoire holds around 570,000 distinct CDR3 sequences, with just under 10% as singletons. These data belong to a study of identical twins. These sequences were also reported in another study, on yellow fever vaccine responses in identical twins.

Sample: PBMCs. The clonotype comes from a woman aged 18-29 years in good health.

The CDR3 spells CASSSRTGGGEQYF. For the CDR3, the DNA is TGTGCCAGCAGCAGCCGGACAGGGGGTGGCGAGCAGTACTTC. The rearrangement uses TRBV7-8 and TRBJ2-7; TRBD1 matches at 10 bases. V lost 5 bases, J lost 6 bases, and 7 bases stayed unmatched. The CDR3 runs to 14 residues. The V gene's germline CDR1 is SGHVS and CDR2 FQNEAQ.